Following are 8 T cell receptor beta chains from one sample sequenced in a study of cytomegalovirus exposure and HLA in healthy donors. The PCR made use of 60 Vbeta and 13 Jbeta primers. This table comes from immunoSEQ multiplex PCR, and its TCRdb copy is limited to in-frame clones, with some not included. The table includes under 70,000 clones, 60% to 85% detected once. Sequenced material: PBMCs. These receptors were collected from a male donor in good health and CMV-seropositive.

CDR3: CASSEQGITSGNTIYF. CDR3 DNA: TGTGCCAGCAGTGAACAGGGGATCACTTCTGGAAACACCATATATTTT. The gene calls are TRBV2 and TRBJ1-3, with D possibly being TRBD1 (6 bases). From germline, CDR1 is SNHLY and CDR2 FYNNEI. The CDR3 covers 16 residues. V was shortened by 2 bases and J by 1 base, with 12 bases between the two germline ends.

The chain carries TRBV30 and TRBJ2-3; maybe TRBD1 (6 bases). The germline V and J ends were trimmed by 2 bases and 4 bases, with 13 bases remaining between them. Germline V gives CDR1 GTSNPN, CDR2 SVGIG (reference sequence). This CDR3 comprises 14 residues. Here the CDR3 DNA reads TGTGCCTGGAGTCTTGGCAGGGGTGCAGATACGCAGTATTTT. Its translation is CAWSLGRGADTQYF.

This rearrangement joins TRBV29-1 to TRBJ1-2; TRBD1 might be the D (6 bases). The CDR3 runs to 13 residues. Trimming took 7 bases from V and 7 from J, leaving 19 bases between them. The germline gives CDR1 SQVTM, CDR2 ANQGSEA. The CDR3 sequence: CSAPRGGGPGYTF. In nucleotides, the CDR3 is TGCAGCGCTCCTAGGGGAGGGGGGCCTGGCTACACCTTC. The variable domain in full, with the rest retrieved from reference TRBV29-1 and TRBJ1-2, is SAVISQKPSRDICQRGTSLTIQCQVDSQVTMMFWYRQQPGQSLTLIATANQGSEATYESGFVIDKFPISRPNLTFSTLTVSNMSPEDSSIYLCSAPRGGGPGYTFGSGTRLTVV.

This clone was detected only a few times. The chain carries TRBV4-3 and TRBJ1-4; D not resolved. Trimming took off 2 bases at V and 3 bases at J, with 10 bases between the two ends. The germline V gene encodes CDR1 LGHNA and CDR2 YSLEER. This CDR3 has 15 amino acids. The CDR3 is CASSQFNIANEKLFF. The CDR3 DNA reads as TGCGCCAGCAGCCAATTCAACATCGCTAATGAAAAACTGTTTTTT.

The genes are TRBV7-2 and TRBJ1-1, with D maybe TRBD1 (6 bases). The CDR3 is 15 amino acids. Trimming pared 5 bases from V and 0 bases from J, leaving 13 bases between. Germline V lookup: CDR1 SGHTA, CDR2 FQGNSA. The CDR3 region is CASSLWEGVNTEAFF. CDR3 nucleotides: TGTGCCAGCAGCCTTTGGGAGGGGGTGAACACTGAAGCTTTCTTT.

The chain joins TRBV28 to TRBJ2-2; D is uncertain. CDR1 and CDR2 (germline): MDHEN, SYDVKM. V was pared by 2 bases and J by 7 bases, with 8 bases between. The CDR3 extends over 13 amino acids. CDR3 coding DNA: TGTGCCAGCAGTTTACCCCGTCTCGGGGAGCTGTTTTTT. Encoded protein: CASSLPRLGELFF.

CDR3 sequence reads: CASSGEGGNTIYF. The CDR3 DNA reads as TGTGCCAGCAGTGGGGAAGGGGGCAACACCATATATTTT. This chain joins TRBV2 and TRBJ1-3, with TRBD1 identical over 7 bases. CDR1 and CDR2 from the germline V gene are SNHLY and FYNNEI. The CDR3 is made up of 13 amino acids. V was pared by 4 bases and J by 7 bases, with 4 bases of the junction left unmatched. Variable domain in full (rest from reference TRBV2 and TRBJ1-3): EPEVTQTPSHQVTQMGQEVILRCVPISNHLYFYWYRQILGQKVEFLVSFYNNEISEKSEIFDDQFSVERPDGSNFTLKIRSTKLEDSAMYFCASSGEGGNTIYFGEGSWLTVV.

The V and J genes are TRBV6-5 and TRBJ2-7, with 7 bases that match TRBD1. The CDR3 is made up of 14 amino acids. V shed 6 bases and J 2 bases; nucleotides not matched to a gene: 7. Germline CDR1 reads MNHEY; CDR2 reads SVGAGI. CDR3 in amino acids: CASRETGPTYEQYF. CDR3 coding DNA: TGTGCCAGCAGGGAGACAGGGCCCACCTACGAGCAGTACTTC.